In its sample, the clone carrying this TCR beta chain was seen once. These data belong to a study of vaccination and CD4 T cells after COVID-19. Study information: Each post-COVID sample was drawn after diagnosis, and the median interval was roughly 97 days (range 35 to 161). Post-vaccine sampling followed dose two by a median around 74 days (range 14 to 241).

TCRdb re-analysed the PCR reads in MiXCR, keeping a single row per CDR3 protein. The sample has around 20,000 distinct CDR3 sequences, more than 45% seen once. This CDR3 region has 12 residues. The ends were cut back, 4 bases at V and 5 bases at J, with 10 bases in the middle. Looked up from germline, CDR1 is SGHRS and CDR2 is YFSETQ. Sequenced material: CD4+ T cells from blood, taken before SARS-CoV-2 vaccination. The V call is TRBV5-1, the J call TRBJ2-7, with D uncertain. This receptor was identified in a human donor who had recovered from COVID-19. CDR3 in amino acids: CASSPNSHEQYF. CDR3 DNA: TGCGCCAGCAGCCCCAACAGCCACGAGCAGTACTTC.